A selection of T cell receptor beta chains follows, all from one sample in a study of blood T cell repertoires in COVID-19. Assay: immunoSEQ multiplex PCR; the TCRdb copy retains only in-frame clones and omits some. The sample lists more than 80,000 clones, about 83% occurring once. Input material: peripheral blood. The receptor source for this set is a woman aged 55-69 years with COVID-19, enrolled during active disease. The CDR3 runs from the conserved cysteine through the conserved F or W. A D gene is named only where the DNA matches it firmly. Clone size is not always given. Where it is, it says once, few, many or a class for expanded clones.

V gene,D gene,clone size,J gene,CDR3 protein,CDR3 DNA
TRBV7-8,-,-,TRBJ2-7,CASRKGQIYEQYF,TGTGCCAGCAGGAAGGGGCAGATCTACGAGCAGTACTTC
TRBV4-1,-,-,TRBJ1-5,CASSQDVQQPQHF,TGCGCCAGCAGCCAAGATGTACAGCAGCCCCAGCATTTT
TRBV7-9,-,-,TRBJ1-2,CASSLVSRNYGYTF,TGTGCCAGCAGCTTAGTCTCCAGGAACTATGGCTACACCTTC
TRBV4-2,TRBD1,-,TRBJ2-5,CASSHRDREKETQYF,TGTGCCAGCAGCCACCGGGACAGGGAAAAAGAGACCCAGTACTTC
TRBV2,-,-,TRBJ1-2,CASSSDSNYGYTF,TGTGCCAGCAGCTCGGACAGTAACTATGGCTACACCTTC
TRBV7-2,-,-,TRBJ1-5,CASSSRQAGQPQHF,TGTGCCAGCAGCTCAAGACAGGCGGGTCAGCCCCAGCATTTT
TRBV18,-,-,TRBJ1-4,CASSLAESPARLFF,TGTGCCAGCTCACTCGCGGAGAGCCCCGCCAGACTGTTTTTT
TRBV10-3,-,-,TRBJ2-3,CAISERGRPTDTQYF,TGTGCCATCAGTGAGAGGGGCAGGCCCACAGATACGCAGTATTTT
TRBV4-1,-,-,TRBJ1-5,CASSQAPRQPQHF,TGCGCCAGCAGCCAAGCTCCTCGTCAGCCCCAGCATTTT
TRBV6-2/TRBV6-3,TRBD1,few,TRBJ1-6,CASSTRDRHFSSYNSPLHF,TGTGCCAGCAGTACCCGGGACAGACACTTTAGCTCCTATAATTCACCCCTCCACTTT
TRBV20-1,-,-,TRBJ2-7,CSATATWEQYF,TGCAGTGCAACAGCCACCTGGGAGCAGTACTTC
TRBV7-9,-,-,TRBJ1-1,CASSLAFSPLRGTEAFF,TGTGCCAGCAGCTTAGCATTTTCCCCTCTAAGGGGGACTGAAGCTTTCTTT
TRBV7-5,-,-,TRBJ2-2,CARSLTREAGELFF,TGTGCCAGAAGCTTGACCCGCGAGGCCGGGGAGCTGTTTTTT
TRBV7-8,-,-,TRBJ2-7,CASSFFSGVRYEQYF,TGTGCCAGCAGCTTCTTTTCAGGGGTACGTTACGAGCAGTACTTC
TRBV30,-,-,TRBJ2-3,CAWSTPGDTQYF,TGTGCCTGGAGTACCCCAGGAGATACGCAGTATTTT
TRBV6-5,TRBD1,-,TRBJ1-3,CASSYQTGVAGNTIYF,TGTGCCAGCAGTTACCAGACAGGGGTCGCTGGAAACACCATATATTTT
TRBV7-2,-,-,TRBJ2-1,CASSLDLMSGQQFF,TGTGCCAGCAGCTTAGATTTGATGAGCGGGCAGCAGTTCTTC
TRBV7-2,-,-,TRBJ2-2,CASSATGPNTGELFF,TGTGCCAGCAGCGCGACAGGCCCGAACACCGGGGAGCTGTTTTTT
TRBV14,TRBD2,once,TRBJ2-3,CASSQVAGLTDTQYF,TGTGCCAGCAGCCAAGTAGCGGGACTCACAGATACGCAGTATTTT
TRBV7-2,TRBD1,-,TRBJ1-2,CASSLWTGGHNYGYTF,TGTGCCAGCAGCCTTTGGACAGGGGGCCATAACTATGGCTACACCTTC
TRBV6-5,-,-,TRBJ1-5,CASSYSSGIRWPQHF,TGTGCCAGCAGTTACTCGAGCGGGATTCGATGGCCCCAGCATTTT
TRBV7-2,TRBD1,-,TRBJ1-2,CASSLGWDRDNYGYTF,TGTGCCAGCAGCTTAGGGTGGGACAGGGATAACTATGGCTACACCTTC
TRBV7-2,-,-,TRBJ1-1,CASSRRTDTEAFF,TGTGCCAGCAGCCGTCGGACAGACACTGAAGCTTTCTTT
TRBV30,-,-,TRBJ2-2,CAWTHSNTGELFF,TGTGCCTGGACTCACTCCAACACCGGGGAGCTGTTTTTT
TRBV27,TRBD1,-,TRBJ1-3,CASSQTGWPGNTIYF,TGTGCCAGCAGTCAGACAGGGTGGCCTGGAAACACCATATATTTT
TRBV6-4,-,-,TRBJ2-3,CASRRQGSTDTQYF,TGTGCCAGCAGGAGGCAGGGTAGCACAGATACGCAGTATTTT
TRBV5-5,-,-,TRBJ1-5,CASSFLGEGNQPQHF,TGTGCCAGCAGCTTTCTGGGAGAGGGCAATCAGCCCCAGCATTTT
TRBV5-6,TRBD2,once,TRBJ2-3,CASSRFSGYSTDTQYF,TGTGCCAGCAGCCGCTTTAGCGGGTATAGCACAGATACGCAGTATTTT
TRBV6-6,-,-,TRBJ1-2,CASIKPPEDGYTF,TGTGCCAGCATTAAACCCCCGGAGGACGGCTACACCTTC
TRBV10-3,TRBD2,-,TRBJ2-2,CAISAFAGGDTGELFF,TGTGCCATCAGTGCCTTCGCGGGGGGAGACACCGGGGAGCTGTTTTTT
TRBV25-1,TRBD1,-,TRBJ2-2,CASSESFGQGVSGELFF,TGTGCCAGCAGTGAATCTTTTGGACAGGGGGTGTCCGGGGAGCTGTTTTTT
TRBV27,TRBD1,-,TRBJ2-7,CASSLSPDRGHEQYF,TGTGCCAGCAGTTTATCCCCGGACAGGGGACACGAGCAGTACTTC
TRBV19,-,-,TRBJ2-1,CASRPSVGVPYNEQFF,TGTGCCAGTAGACCTAGCGTGGGGGTTCCCTACAATGAGCAGTTCTTC
TRBV7-6,TRBD1,-,TRBJ1-1,CASSPYRGRGAEAFF,TGTGCCAGCAGCCCGTACAGGGGGCGGGGGGCTGAAGCTTTCTTT
TRBV19,TRBD2,-,TRBJ2-3,CASSIRGGESSTDTQYF,TGTGCCAGTAGTATTCGGGGGGGCGAGTCTAGCACAGATACGCAGTATTTT
TRBV6-2/TRBV6-3,TRBD1,-,TRBJ1-6,CASSPQGGNSPLHF,TGTGCCAGCAGCCCACAGGGGGGGAATTCACCCCTCCACTTT
TRBV7-9,-,-,TRBJ2-1,CASSLAPLAYNEQFF,TGTGCCAGCAGCTTAGCACCCCTAGCTTACAATGAGCAGTTCTTC
TRBV10-3,TRBD1,-,TRBJ2-7,CAISDGQGYEQYF,TGTGCCATCAGTGACGGACAGGGGTACGAGCAGTACTTC
TRBV2,TRBD2,-,TRBJ2-3,CASCGGSTDTQYF,TGTGCCAGCTGCGGGGGTAGCACAGATACGCAGTATTTT
TRBV7-2,TRBD2,once,TRBJ2-5,CASSLGSGEGETQYF,TGTGCCAGCAGCTTAGGGTCTGGGGAGGGAGAGACCCAGTACTTC
TRBV6-1,-,-,TRBJ2-5,CASSEETAKETQYF,TGTGCCAGCAGTGAAGAGACAGCCAAAGAGACCCAGTACTTC
TRBV7-2,-,-,TRBJ2-5,CASSLQTGQETQYF,TGTGCCAGCAGTCTCCAAACCGGCCAAGAGACCCAGTACTTC
TRBV4-3,-,-,TRBJ2-5,CASSRSGSQETQYF,TGCGCCAGCAGCCGTTCTGGCAGTCAAGAGACCCAGTACTTC
TRBV30,-,-,TRBJ1-6,CAWTHGGADSPLHF,TGTGCCTGGACCCACGGCGGGGCCGATTCACCCCTCCACTTT
TRBV5-1,TRBD1,-,TRBJ1-2,CASSFSGGTYGYTF,TGCGCCAGCAGCTTCTCAGGGGGGACCTATGGCTACACCTTC
TRBV6-5,TRBD1,once,TRBJ1-1,CASSPQGEGTEAFF,TGTGCCAGCAGTCCCCAGGGGGAAGGCACTGAAGCTTTCTTT
TRBV7-2,-,-,TRBJ2-5,CASSLGQGEETQYF,TGTGCCAGCAGCTTAGGGCAGGGTGAAGAGACCCAGTACTTC
TRBV4-2,TRBD2,-,TRBJ2-7,CASSQGRTSRSYEQYF,TGTGCCAGCAGCCAAGGCAGGACTAGCAGAAGCTACGAGCAGTACTTC
TRBV4-2,TRBD1,-,TRBJ2-7,CASSNRDRNYEQYF,TGTGCCAGCAGCAACCGGGACAGGAACTACGAGCAGTACTTC
TRBV12-5,TRBD2,few,TRBJ2-3,CASGLSGGQDTQYF,TGTGCTAGTGGTTTGTCGGGGGGGCAAGATACGCAGTATTTT
TRBV7-6,-,-,TRBJ1-2,CASSPSASRQYGYTF,TGTGCCAGCAGCCCTAGCGCTTCGCGGCAGTATGGCTACACCTTC
TRBV5-1,TRBD1,-,TRBJ2-7,CASSFGTGGPYEQYF,TGCGCCAGCAGCTTTGGGACAGGGGGCCCCTACGAGCAGTACTTC
TRBV11-2,TRBD1,few,TRBJ1-4,CASSPRGQGGEKLFF,TGTGCCAGCAGCCCCCGGGGACAGGGGGGCGAAAAACTGTTTTTT